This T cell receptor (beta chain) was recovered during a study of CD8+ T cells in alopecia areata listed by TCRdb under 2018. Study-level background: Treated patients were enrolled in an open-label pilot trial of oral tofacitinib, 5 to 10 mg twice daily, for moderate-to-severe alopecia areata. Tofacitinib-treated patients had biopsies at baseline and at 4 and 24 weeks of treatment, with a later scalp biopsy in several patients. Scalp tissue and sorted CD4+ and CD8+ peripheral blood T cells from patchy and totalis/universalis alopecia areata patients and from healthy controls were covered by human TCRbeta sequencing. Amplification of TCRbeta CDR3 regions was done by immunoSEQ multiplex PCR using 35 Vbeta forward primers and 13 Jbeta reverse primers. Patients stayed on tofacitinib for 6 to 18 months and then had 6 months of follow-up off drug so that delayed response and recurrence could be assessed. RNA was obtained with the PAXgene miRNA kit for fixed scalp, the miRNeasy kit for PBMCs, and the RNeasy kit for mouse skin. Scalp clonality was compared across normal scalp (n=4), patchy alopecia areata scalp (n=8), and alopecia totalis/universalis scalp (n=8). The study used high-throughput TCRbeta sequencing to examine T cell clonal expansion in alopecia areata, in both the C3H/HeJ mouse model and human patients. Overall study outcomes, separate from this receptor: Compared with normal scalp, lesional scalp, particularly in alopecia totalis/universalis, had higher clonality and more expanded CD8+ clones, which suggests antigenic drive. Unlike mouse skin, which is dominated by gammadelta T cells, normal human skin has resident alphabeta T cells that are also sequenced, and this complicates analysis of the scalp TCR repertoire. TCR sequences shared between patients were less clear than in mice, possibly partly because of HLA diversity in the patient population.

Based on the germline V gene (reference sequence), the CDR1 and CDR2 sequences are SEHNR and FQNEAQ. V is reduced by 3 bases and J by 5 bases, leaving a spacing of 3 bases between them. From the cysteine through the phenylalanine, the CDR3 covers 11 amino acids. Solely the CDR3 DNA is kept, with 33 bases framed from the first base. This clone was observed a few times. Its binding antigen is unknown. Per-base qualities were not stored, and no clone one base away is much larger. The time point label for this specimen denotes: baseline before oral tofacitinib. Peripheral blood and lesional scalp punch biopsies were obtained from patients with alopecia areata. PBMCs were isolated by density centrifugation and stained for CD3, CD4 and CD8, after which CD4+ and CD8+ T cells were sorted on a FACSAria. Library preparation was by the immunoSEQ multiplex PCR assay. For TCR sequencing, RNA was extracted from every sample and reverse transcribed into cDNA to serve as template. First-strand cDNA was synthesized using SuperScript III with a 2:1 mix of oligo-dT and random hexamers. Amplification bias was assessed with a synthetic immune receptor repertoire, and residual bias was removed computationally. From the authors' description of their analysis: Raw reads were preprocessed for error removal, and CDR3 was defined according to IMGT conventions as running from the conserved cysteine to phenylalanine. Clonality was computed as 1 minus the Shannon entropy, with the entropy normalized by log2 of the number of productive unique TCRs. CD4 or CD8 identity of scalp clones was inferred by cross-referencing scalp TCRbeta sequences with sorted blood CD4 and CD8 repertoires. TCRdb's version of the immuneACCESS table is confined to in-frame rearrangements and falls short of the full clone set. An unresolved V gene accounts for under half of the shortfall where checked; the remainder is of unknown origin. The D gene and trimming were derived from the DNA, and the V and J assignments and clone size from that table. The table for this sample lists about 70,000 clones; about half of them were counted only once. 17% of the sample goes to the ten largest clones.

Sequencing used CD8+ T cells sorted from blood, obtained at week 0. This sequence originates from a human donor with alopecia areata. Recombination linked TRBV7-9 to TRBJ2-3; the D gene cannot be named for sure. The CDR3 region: CASSFGDTQYF. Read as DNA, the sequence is TGTGCCAGCAGCTTTGGAGATACGCAGTATTTT. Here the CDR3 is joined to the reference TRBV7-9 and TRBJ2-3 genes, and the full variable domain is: DTGVSQNPRHKITKRGQNVTFRCDPISEHNRLYWYRQTLGQGPEFLTYFQNEAQLEKSRLLSDRFSAERPKGSFSTLEIQRTEQGDSAMYLCASSFGDTQYFGPGTRLTVL.